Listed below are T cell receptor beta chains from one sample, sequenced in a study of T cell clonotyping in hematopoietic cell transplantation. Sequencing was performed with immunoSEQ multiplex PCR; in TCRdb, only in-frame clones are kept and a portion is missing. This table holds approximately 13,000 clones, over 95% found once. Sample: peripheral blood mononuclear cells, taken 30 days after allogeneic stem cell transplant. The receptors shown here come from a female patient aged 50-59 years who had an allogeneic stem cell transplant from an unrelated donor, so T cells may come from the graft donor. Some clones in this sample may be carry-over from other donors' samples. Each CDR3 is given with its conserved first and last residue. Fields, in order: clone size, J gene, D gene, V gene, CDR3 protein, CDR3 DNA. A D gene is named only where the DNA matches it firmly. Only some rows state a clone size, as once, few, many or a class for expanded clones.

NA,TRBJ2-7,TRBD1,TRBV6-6,CASSPLQGAGYEQYF,TGTGCCAGCAGCCCCCTACAGGGGGCAGGCTACGAGCAGTACTTC
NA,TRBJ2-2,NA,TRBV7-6,CASSFRGTGELFF,TGTGCCAGCAGCTTTCGGGGGACCGGGGAGCTGTTTTTT
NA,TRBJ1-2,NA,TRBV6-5,CASSFTAQYGYTF,TGTGCCAGCAGCTTCACAGCGCAGTATGGCTACACCTTC
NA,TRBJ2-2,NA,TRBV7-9,CASSESLGASVTGELFF,TGTGCCAGCAGCGAAAGTCTGGGGGCGTCGGTCACCGGGGAGCTGTTTTTT
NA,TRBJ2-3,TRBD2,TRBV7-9,CASSPGLAGQADTQYF,TGTGCCAGCAGCCCGGGACTAGCCGGGCAGGCAGATACGCAGTATTTT
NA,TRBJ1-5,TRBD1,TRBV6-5,CASRPDRGGNQPQHF,TGTGCCAGCAGGCCGGACAGGGGAGGCAATCAGCCCCAGCATTTT
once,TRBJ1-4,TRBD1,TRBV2,CASSDRDSANGEKLFF,TGTGCCAGCAGTGACAGGGACAGTGCTAATGGTGAAAAACTGTTTTTT
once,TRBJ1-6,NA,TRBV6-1,CASARDTYNSPLHF,TGTGCCAGCGCCAGGGACACCTATAATTCACCCCTCCACTTT
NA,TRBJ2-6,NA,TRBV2,CASGGRSGANVLTF,TGTGCCAGCGGGGGGCGCTCTGGGGCCAACGTCCTGACTTTC
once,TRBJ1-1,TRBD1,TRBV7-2,CASSLSGGQGKVKAFF,TGTGCCAGCAGCTTATCAGGAGGACAGGGTAAAGTGAAAGCTTTCTTT
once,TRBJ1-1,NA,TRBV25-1,CASSALMGVMVTEAFF,TGTGCCAGCAGTGCCCTGATGGGGGTAATGGTCACTGAAGCTTTCTTT
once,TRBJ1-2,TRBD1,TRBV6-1,CASQPRTGGYGYTF,TGTGCCAGCCAGCCCCGGACAGGGGGCTACGGCTACACCTTC
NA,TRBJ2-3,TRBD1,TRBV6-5,CASSFRVSGTGTQYF,TGTGCCAGCAGTTTCCGAGTATCTGGGACAGGTACGCAGTATTTT
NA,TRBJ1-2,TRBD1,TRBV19,CASSTTQGAFGYTF,TGTGCCAGTAGTACTACACAGGGGGCGTTTGGCTACACCTTC
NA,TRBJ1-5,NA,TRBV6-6,CASSNGRRNQPQHF,TGTGCCAGCAGCAACGGACGGCGCAATCAGCCCCAGCATTTT
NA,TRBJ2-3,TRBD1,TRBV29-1,CSVPNRGLADTQYF,TGCAGCGTTCCGAACAGGGGTTTAGCAGATACGCAGTATTTT
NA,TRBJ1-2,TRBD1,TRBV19,CATSDRGRLANYGYTF,TGTGCCACCTCGGACAGGGGAAGACTGGCTAACTATGGCTACACCTTC
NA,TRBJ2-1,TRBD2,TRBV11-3,CASSLSRGGYNEQFF,TGTGCCAGCAGCTTATCCCGCGGGGGCTACAATGAGCAGTTCTTC
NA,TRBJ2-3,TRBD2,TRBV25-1,CASKQGLGTDTQYF,TGTGCCAGCAAGCAAGGACTAGGCACAGATACGCAGTATTTT
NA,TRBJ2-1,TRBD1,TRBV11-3,CASSRDRVHNEQFF,TGTGCCAGCAGCCGGGACAGGGTACACAATGAGCAGTTCTTC
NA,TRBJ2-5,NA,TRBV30,CAWSDPRGRGRRETQYF,TGTGCCTGGAGCGACCCCCGAGGGAGGGGGCGCAGGGAGACCCAGTACTTC
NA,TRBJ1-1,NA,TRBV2,CASSSTDLNTEAFF,TGTGCCAGCAGTTCGACGGACTTGAACACTGAAGCTTTCTTT
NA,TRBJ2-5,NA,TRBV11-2,CASSLDRAGPGAQYF,TGTGCCAGCAGCTTAGATCGGGCGGGACCAGGGGCCCAGTACTTC